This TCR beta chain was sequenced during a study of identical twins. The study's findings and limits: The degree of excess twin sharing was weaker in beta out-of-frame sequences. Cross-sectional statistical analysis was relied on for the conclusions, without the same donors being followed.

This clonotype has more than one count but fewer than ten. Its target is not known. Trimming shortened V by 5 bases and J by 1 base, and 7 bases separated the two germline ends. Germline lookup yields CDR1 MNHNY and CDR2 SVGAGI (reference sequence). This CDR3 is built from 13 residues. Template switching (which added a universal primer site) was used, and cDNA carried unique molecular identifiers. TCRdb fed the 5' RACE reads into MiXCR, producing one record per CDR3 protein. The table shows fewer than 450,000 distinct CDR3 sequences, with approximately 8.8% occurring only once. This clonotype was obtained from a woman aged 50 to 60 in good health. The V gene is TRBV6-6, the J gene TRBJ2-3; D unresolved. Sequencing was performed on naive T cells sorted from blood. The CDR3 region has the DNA TGTGCCAGCAGTAACCCTCGCACAGATACGCAGTATTTT. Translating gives CASSNPRTDTQYF.